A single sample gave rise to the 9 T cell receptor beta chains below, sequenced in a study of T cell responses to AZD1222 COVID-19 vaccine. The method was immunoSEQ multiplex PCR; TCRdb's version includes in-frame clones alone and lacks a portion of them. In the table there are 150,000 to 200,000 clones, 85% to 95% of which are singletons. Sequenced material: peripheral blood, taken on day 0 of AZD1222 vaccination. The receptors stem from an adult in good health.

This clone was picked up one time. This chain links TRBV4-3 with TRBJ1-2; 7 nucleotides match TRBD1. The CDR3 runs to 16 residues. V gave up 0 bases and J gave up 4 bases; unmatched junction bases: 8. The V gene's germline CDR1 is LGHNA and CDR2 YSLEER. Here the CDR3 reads CASSQEGEGGTYGYTF. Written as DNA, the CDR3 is TGCGCCAGCAGCCAAGAAGGGGAAGGGGGCACCTATGGCTACACCTTC.

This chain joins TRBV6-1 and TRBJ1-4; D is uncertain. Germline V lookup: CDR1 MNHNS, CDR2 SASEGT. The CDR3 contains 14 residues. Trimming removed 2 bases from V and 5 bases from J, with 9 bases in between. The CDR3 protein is CASSERQVNEKLFF. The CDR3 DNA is TGTGCCAGCAGTGAACGGCAGGTGAATGAAAAACTGTTTTTT.

CDR3 amino acids: CASSAIYNSPLHF. CDR3 bases: TGTGCCAGCAGTGCCATCTATAATTCACCCCTCCACTTT. V gene TRBV25-1 combines with J gene TRBJ1-6, with D hard to call. V lost 4 bases and J lost 3, with 4 bases in between. This CDR3 is 13 amino acids long. The germline gives CDR1 MGHDK, CDR2 SYGVNS. Complete variable domain (other parts from reference TRBV25-1 and TRBJ1-6): EADIYQTPRYLVIGTGKKITLECSQTMGHDKMYWYQQDPGMELHLIHYSYGVNSTEKGDLSSESTVSRIRTEHFPLTLESARPSHTSQYLCASSAIYNSPLHFGNGTRLTVT.

CDR3 sequence (DNA): TGTGCCAGCAATGGAGATACGCAGTATTTT. Its protein product is CASNGDTQYF. The chain is built from TRBV2 and TRBJ2-3; D is unresolved. The CDR3 is 10 residues long. The germline V and J ends were trimmed by 7 bases and 5 bases, with 4 bases remaining between them. The germline V gene encodes CDR1 SNHLY and CDR2 FYNNEI. Variable domain in full (rest from reference TRBV2 and TRBJ2-3): EPEVTQTPSHQVTQMGQEVILRCVPISNHLYFYWYRQILGQKVEFLVSFYNNEISEKSEIFDDQFSVERPDGSNFTLKIRSTKLEDSAMYFCASNGDTQYFGPGTRLTVL.

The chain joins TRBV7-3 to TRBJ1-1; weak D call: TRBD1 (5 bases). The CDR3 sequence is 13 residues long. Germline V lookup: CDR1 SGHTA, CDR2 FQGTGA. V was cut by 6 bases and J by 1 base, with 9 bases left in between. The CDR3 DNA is TGTGCCAGCAGTAAAGGGGAGAACACTGAAGCTTTCTTT. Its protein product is CASSKGENTEAFF. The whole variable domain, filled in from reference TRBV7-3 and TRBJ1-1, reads GAGVSQTPSNKVTEKGKYVELRCDPISGHTALYWYRQSLGQGPEFLIYFQGTGAADDSGLPNDRFFAVRPEGSVSTLKIQRTERGDSAVYLCASSKGENTEAFFGQGTRLTVV.

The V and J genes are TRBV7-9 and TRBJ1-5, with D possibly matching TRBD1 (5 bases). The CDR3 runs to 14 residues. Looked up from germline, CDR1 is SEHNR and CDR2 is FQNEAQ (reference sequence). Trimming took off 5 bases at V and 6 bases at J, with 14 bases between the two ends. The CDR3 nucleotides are TGTGCCAGCAGCCTAGGGGCCTTCCCTCAGCCCCAGCATTTT. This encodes CASSLGAFPQPQHF.

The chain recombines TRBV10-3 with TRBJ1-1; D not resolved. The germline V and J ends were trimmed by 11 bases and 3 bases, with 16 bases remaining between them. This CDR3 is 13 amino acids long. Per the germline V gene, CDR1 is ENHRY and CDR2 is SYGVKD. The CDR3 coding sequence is TGTGCCGTTGAAGAGGGCTTGGACACTGAAGCTTTCTTT. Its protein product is CAVEEGLDTEAFF.

The CDR3 sequence: CASSSSQGREQYF. In DNA form, the CDR3 reads TGTGCCAGCTCTTCCTCCCAGGGTCGGGAGCAGTACTTC. The rearrangement links TRBV18 to TRBJ2-7, with D possibly matching TRBD1 (5 bases). Per the germline V gene, CDR1 is KGHSH and CDR2 is LQKENI. CDR3 length: 13 amino acids. Trimming pared 6 bases from V and 7 bases from J, leaving 16 bases between.

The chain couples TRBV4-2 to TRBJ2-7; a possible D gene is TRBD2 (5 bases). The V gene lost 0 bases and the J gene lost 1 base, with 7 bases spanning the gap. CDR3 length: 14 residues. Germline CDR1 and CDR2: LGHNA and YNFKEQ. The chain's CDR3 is CASSQEDSSYEQYF. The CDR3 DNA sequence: TGTGCCAGCAGCCAAGAGGACTCATCCTACGAGCAGTACTTC.